A single sample is the source of the 2 T cell receptor beta chains below, sequenced in a study of T cells expressing NK-cell markers. TCRdb reworked the 5' RACE reads into one entry per CDR3 protein, no DNA. This sample contains 550,000 to 600,000 distinct CDR3 sequences. Sample: blood T cells: a sorted CD56 or NKG2C T cell subset, CD4+ or CD8+ T cells, or bulk PBMC T cells (not recorded which). These TCRs come from a man between 18 and 29 years old in good health.

The chain links TRBV20-1 to TRBJ2-2; TCRdb calls TRBD1, which cannot be checked without DNA. Germline V gene lookup returns CDR1 DFQATT and CDR2 SNEGSKA (reference sequence). The CDR3 is made up of 12 amino acids. This CDR3 is CSARRGTGELFF.

The rearrangement uses TRBV24-1 and TRBJ2-6; TCRdb's assignment of TRBD1 cannot be checked, as there is no DNA. Per germline, CDR1 KGHDR and CDR2 SFDVKD. The length of the CDR3 is 16 residues. CDR3 residues: CATSEPPGAGANVLTF.